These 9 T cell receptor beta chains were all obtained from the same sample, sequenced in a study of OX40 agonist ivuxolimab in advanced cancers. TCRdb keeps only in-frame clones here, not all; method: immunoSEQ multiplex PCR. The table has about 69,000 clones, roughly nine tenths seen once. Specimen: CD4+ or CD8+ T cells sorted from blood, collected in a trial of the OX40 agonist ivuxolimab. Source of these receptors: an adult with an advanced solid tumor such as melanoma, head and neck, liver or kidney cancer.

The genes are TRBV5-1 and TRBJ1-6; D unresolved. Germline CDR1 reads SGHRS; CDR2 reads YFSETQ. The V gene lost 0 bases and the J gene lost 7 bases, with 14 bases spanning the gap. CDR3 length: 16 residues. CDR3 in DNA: TGCGCCAGCAGCTTGGCGGGCAGCGGATCGAATTCACCCCTCCACTTT. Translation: CASSLAGSGSNSPLHF.

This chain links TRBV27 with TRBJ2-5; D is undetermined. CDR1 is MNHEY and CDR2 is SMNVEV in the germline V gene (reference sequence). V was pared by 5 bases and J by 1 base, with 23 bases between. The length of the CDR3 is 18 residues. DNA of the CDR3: TGTGCCAGCAGTCCATCGGTCAGGAGAGGTTTAGGCCAAGAGACCCAGTACTTC. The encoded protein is CASSPSVRRGLGQETQYF.

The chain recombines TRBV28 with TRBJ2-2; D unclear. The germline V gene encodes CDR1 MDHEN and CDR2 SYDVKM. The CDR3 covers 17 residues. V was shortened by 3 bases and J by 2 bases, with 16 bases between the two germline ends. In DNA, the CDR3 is TGTGCCAGCAGTTTGGGCCCCGGGCTGCAAAACACCGGGGAGCTGTTTTTT. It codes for CASSLGPGLQNTGELFF.

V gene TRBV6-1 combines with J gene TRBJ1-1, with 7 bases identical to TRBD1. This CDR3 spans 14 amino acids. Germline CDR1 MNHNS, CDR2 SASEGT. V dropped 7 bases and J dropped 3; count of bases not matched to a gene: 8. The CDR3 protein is CASIDREYDTEAFF. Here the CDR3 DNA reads TGTGCCAGCATCGACAGGGAGTACGACACTGAAGCTTTCTTT.

The CDR3 coding sequence is TGTGCCAGCAGTGGCCCTCTAGCGAAAAAATACAATGAGCAGTTCTTC. This sequence encodes CASSGPLAKKYNEQFF. The rearrangement links TRBV25-1 to TRBJ2-1, with D perhaps TRBD2 (6 bases). The germline CDR1 and CDR2 sequences are MGHDK and SYGVNS. V lost 4 bases, J lost 4 bases, and 17 bases lay in between. This CDR3 has 16 residues.

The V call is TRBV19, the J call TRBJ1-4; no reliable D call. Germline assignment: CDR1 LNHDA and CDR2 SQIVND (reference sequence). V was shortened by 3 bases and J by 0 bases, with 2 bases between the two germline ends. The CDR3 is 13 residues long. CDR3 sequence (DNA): TGTGCCAGTAGTATCTCAACTAATGAAAAACTGTTTTTT. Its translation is CASSISTNEKLFF.

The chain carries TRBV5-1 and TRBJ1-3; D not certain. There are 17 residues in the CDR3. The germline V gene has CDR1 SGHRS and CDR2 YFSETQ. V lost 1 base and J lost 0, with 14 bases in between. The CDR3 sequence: CASSLNPSGSSGNTIYF. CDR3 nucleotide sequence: TGCGCCAGCAGCTTGAACCCCTCCGGGAGCTCTGGAAACACCATATATTTT.

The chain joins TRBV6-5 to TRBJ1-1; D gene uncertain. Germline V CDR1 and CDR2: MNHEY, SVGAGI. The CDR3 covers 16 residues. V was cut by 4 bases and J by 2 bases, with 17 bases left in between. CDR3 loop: CASSSMTSGFNTEAFF. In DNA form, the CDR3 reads TGTGCCAGCAGTTCCATGACGTCTGGTTTCAACACTGAAGCTTTCTTT.

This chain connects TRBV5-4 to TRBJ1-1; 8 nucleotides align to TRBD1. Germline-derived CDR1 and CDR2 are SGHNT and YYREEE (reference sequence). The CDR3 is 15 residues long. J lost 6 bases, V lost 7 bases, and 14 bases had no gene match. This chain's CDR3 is CASLRQGASAPEAFF. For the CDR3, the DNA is TGTGCCAGCTTGAGGCAGGGGGCCTCCGCCCCTGAAGCTTTCTTT.